The clone carrying this TCR beta chain has at least ten counts. The antigen remains undetermined. CDR1 LNHDA and CDR2 SQIVND come from the germline V gene (reference sequence). V was clipped by 8 bases and J by 8 bases; unmatched bases: 9. The CDR3 covers 14 residues. This entry is derived from a study of CD8 T cells in ankylosing spondylitis. Study outcomes and limitations: A TCR beta motif made of eight highly homologous variants seemed typical of ankylosing spondylitis blood. According to the report, clones linked to the disease were significantly enriched in matched synovial fluid samples taken from ankylosing spondylitis patients. Existing reports had already noted some motif variants in reactive arthritis synovial fluid and blood.

The TCR beta libraries were generated through quantitative 5'-RACE incorporating molecular barcodes. A single record per CDR3 protein comes from TCRdb applying MiXCR to the 5' RACE reads. The sample contains around 150,000 distinct CDR3 sequences, 6% to 8.5% of which appear only once. Sequences were obtained from blood, either unsorted or a sorted T cell fraction (not recorded which). The V call is TRBV19, the J call TRBJ1-4; TRBD1 agrees at 9 bases. This receptor was identified in a female donor with ankylosing spondylitis or in good health (not recorded which). The CDR3, as DNA: TGTGCCAGTCGTCTCCGGGACAGGGACGAAAAACTGTTTTTT. The encoded protein is CASRLRDRDEKLFF.